This TCR beta chain is from a study of Tregs in tolerant kidney transplant recipients. CD4+CD25+CD127- Tregs, CD4+CD25- non-Tregs, CD4 and CD8 cells were sorted. In regard to this clone: No antigen is known for it.

Notes on the study in general: Tregs expanded with activated donor B cells seemed most donor-specific.

Some clones are missing from TCRdb's copy, which holds only in-frame ones; the method was immunoSEQ multiplex PCR. The sample shows 240,000 or so clones, 65% to 85% of them seen only once. The specimen was CD4+ T cells from blood. The receptor was isolated from a human donor in good health.

The CDR3 loop reads CASSFHPGQASTDTQYF. The CDR3 DNA is TGTGCCAGTAGTTTCCACCCGGGACAGGCTAGCACAGATACGCAGTATTTT. The chain carries TRBV19 and TRBJ2-3; 8 positions agree with TRBD1. The V segment lost 5 bases and the J segment 0 bases; nucleotides outside the gene matches: 10. This CDR3 is built from 17 residues. Germline-derived CDR1 and CDR2 are LNHDA and SQIVND (reference sequence).